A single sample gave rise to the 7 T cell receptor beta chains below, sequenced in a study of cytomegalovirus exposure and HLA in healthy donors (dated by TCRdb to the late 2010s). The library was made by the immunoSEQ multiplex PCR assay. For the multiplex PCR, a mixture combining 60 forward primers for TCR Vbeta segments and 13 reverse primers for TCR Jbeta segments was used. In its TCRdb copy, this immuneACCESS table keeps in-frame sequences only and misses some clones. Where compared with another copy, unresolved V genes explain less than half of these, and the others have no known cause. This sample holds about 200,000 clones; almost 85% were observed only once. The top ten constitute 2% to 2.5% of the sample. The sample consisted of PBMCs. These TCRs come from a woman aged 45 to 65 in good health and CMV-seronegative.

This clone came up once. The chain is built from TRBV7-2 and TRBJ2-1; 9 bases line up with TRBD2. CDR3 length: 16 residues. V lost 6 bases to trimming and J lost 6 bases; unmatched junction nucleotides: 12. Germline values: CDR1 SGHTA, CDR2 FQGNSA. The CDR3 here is CASSLDLAGVSNEQFF. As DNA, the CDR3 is TGTGCCAGCAGTTTGGATTTAGCGGGAGTTTCCAATGAGCAGTTCTTC.

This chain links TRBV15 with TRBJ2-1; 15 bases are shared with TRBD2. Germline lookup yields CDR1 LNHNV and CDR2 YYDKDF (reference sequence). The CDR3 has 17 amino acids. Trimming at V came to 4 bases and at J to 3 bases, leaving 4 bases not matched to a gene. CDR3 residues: CATSIGLAGGIYNEQFF. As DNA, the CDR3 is TGTGCCACCAGCATAGGACTAGCGGGAGGGATCTACAATGAGCAGTTCTTC. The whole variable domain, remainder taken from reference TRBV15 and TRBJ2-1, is DAMVIQNPRYQVTQFGKPVTLSCSQTLNHNVMYWYQQKSSQAPKLLFHYYDKDFNNEADTPDNFQSRRPNTSFCFLDIRSPGLGDTAMYLCATSIGLAGGIYNEQFFGPGTRLTVL.

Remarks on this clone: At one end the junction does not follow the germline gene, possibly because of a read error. CDR3 nucleotides: TGTTCCAGCTCGAATGGACAGGCCTATTACGAGCAGTACTTC. Its translation is CSSSNGQAYYEQYF. The chain recombines TRBV7-9 with TRBJ2-7; 7 nucleotides match TRBD1. Germline V CDR1 and CDR2: SEHNR, FQNEAQ (reference sequence). The CDR3 consists of 14 residues. Full variable domain (missing parts from reference TRBV7-9 and TRBJ2-7): DTGVSQNPRHKITKRGQNVTFRCDPISEHNRLYWYRQTLGQGPEFLTYFQNEAQLEKSRLLSDRFSAERPKGSFSTLEIQRTEQGDSAMYLCSSSNGQAYYEQYFGPGTRLTVT.

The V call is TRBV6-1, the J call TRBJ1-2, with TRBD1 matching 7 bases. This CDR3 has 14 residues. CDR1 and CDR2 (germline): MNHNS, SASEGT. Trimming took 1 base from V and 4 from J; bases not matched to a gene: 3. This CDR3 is CASSEGQGGYGYTF. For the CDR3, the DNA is TGTGCCAGCAGTGAAGGGCAGGGGGGCTATGGCTACACCTTC.

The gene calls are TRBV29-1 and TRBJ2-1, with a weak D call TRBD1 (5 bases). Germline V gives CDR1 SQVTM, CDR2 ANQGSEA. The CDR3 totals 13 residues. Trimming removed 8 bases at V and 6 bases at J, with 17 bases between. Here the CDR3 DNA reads TGCAGCTACGAAGACGGACAAGGCAATGAGCAGTTCTTC. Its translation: CSYEDGQGNEQFF.

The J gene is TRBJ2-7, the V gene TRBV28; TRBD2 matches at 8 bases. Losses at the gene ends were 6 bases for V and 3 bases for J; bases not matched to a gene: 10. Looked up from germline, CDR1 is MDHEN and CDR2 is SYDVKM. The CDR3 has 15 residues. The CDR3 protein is CASRPGVAGLYEQYF. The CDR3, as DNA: TGTGCCAGCAGACCCGGGGTAGCGGGGCTCTACGAGCAGTACTTC.

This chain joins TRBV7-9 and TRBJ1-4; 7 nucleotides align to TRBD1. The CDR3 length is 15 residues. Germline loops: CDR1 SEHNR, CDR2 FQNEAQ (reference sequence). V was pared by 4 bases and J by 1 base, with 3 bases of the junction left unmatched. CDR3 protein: CASSSGGLTNEKLFF. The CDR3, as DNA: TGTGCCAGCAGCTCAGGGGGGCTAACTAATGAAAAACTGTTTTTT.